The sequence of this T cell receptor beta chain was determined in a study of CD8+ T cells in alopecia areata. Across the whole study: It was oral tofacitinib, at 5 to 10 mg twice daily, that treated patients received.

Treatment noted: oral pan-JAK inhibitor, 5-10 mg twice daily. In each case, RNA was isolated and then reverse transcribed into cDNA as the sequencing template. TCRdb's copy holds only in-frame clones and misses some; the assay was immunoSEQ multiplex PCR. In the table there are roughly 120,000 clones, roughly 60% of which are singletons. The sample holds one count of this clone. The CDR3 spans 14 residues. CDR1 KGHSY and CDR2 FQNENV come from the germline V gene. V dropped 3 bases and J dropped 4 bases, with 12 bases sitting between them. The input for sequencing was CD8+ T cells sorted from blood, taken at week 4, from a patient treated with tofacitinib. The TCR comes from a human donor with alopecia areata. The chain has TRBV16 and TRBJ2-5; either TRBD1 or TRBD2 may fit D (6 bases each). The CDR3 DNA reads TGTGCCAGCAGCCACACGGGGGCAGGAGAGACCCAGTACTTC. Amino acids: CASSHTGAGETQYF. The whole variable domain, remainder taken from reference TRBV16 and TRBJ2-5, is GEEVAQTPKHLVRGEGQKAKLYCAPIKGHSYVFWYQQVLKNEFKFLISFQNENVFDETGMPKERFSAKCLPNSPCSLEIQATKLEDSAVYFCASSHTGAGETQYFGPGTRLLVL.